Sequencing of this TCR beta chain was carried out in a study of vaccination and CD4 T cells after COVID-19. As to treatment: approximately 9-day PBMC culture with coronavirus spike peptide pools or control peptides (ViraFEST assay). Prior to the COVID-19 pandemic (2011-2018), the unexposed donor's CD4+ T cells were collected. Once peptide pools had expanded antigen-specific T cells, ViraFEST sequenced TCRs. Study outcomes and limitations: Relatively few convalescent patients were studied, without early post-infection timepoints.

Oncomine TCR Beta short-read sequencing was applied to DNA from cultured CD4+ T cells. From CD4+ T cells that had been cultured, genomic DNA was extracted. From the PCR reads, TCRdb called clonotypes with MiXCR, one entry per CDR3 protein. Here the sample spans under 8,000 distinct CDR3 sequences, roughly two fifths being singletons. This clonotype has more than one count but fewer than ten. Its target is not known. The receptor was isolated from a human donor in good health. Sequencing input: CD4+ T cells from blood, cultured in vitro.

The CDR3 nucleotides read TGTGCCAGCAGCTTAGAAGCGAGGACAGGTATATCCTCATCCTACGAGCAGTACTTC. Residues: CASSLEARTGISSSYEQYF. The rearrangement uses TRBV7-8 and TRBJ2-7; the match to TRBD1 covers 7 bases. From germline, CDR1 is SGHVS and CDR2 FQNEAQ. Trimming removed 1 base from V and 1 base from J; junction bases left unmatched: 16. This CDR3 region has 19 residues.